This TCR beta chain was documented in a study of shared clonotypes between healthy human individuals. Points from the study as a whole: Even with large depth, rarefaction showed that sorted-subset sequencing was incomplete.

Assay execution took place at the deep level. The method was immunoSEQ multiplex PCR; TCRdb's version includes in-frame clones alone and lacks a portion of them. The data contain more than 2,000,000 clones, approximately 94% of them singletons. The CDR3 is made up of 17 amino acids. V gave up 5 bases and J gave up 0 bases, with 14 bases separating them. Germline V lookup: CDR1 MNHEY, CDR2 SMNVEV (reference sequence). In regard to this clone: What it binds is unknown.

The TCR sequence derives from a man aged 18 to 29 in good health. Input material: naive CD4+ T cells sorted from blood. Regarding subset: CD45RA+ positively selected. This chain links TRBV27 with TRBJ1-6; no firm D call. The CDR3: CASSPERRSSYNSPLHF. The CDR3 bases are TGTGCCAGCAGTCCCGAGAGACGGAGCTCCTATAATTCACCCCTCCACTTT.